These T cell receptor beta chains were read from a single sample in a study of blood T cell repertoires in COVID-19. Sequencing was performed with immunoSEQ multiplex PCR; in TCRdb, only in-frame clones are kept and a portion is missing. Altogether under 150,000 clones are present, around 78% being singletons, with the ten largest covering 2% to 2.5%. Sequencing was done on a sample of peripheral blood. These receptors all come from a man under 40 with acute or convalescent COVID-19. The CDR3 runs from the conserved cysteine through the conserved F or W. The D gene is left open where the match is weak. Where a row states a size, it is once, few, many or the class of an expanded clone; other rows omit it.

cdr3_aa: CASSKTGTDDEGLF
cdr3_nt: TGTGCCAGCAGTAAGACAGGGACCGATGATGAGGGGCTCTTC
j_call: TRBJ2-1
clone_size: NA
v_call: TRBV5-6
d_call: TRBD1

cdr3_aa: CAISASQRITDTQYF
cdr3_nt: TGTGCCATCAGCGCTAGCCAGCGGATCACAGATACGCAGTATTTT
j_call: TRBJ2-3
clone_size: NA
v_call: TRBV10-3
d_call: NA

cdr3_aa: CAWSGSVGEQFF
cdr3_nt: TGTGCCTGGAGTGGGTCGGTTGGTGAGCAGTTCTTC
j_call: TRBJ2-1
clone_size: NA
v_call: TRBV30
d_call: NA

cdr3_aa: CASSIGRPRTGGLEEKLFF
cdr3_nt: TGTGCCAGTAGTATAGGCCGCCCCCGGACAGGGGGGTTGGAAGAAAAACTGTTTTTT
j_call: TRBJ1-4
clone_size: NA
v_call: TRBV19
d_call: TRBD1

cdr3_aa: CASRTVSRGWGYTF
cdr3_nt: TGTGCCAGCAGGACGGTTAGCAGGGGTTGGGGCTACACCTTC
j_call: TRBJ1-2
clone_size: once
v_call: TRBV27
d_call: NA

cdr3_aa: CASSPGQGHTEAFF
cdr3_nt: TGTGCCAGCAGTCCAGGACAGGGGCACACTGAAGCTTTCTTT
j_call: TRBJ1-1
clone_size: NA
v_call: TRBV27
d_call: TRBD1

cdr3_aa: CASSLITGEQFF
cdr3_nt: TGTGCCAGCAGCTTAATTACTGGTGAGCAGTTCTTC
j_call: TRBJ2-1
clone_size: few
v_call: TRBV11-1
d_call: NA

cdr3_aa: CAWTQGGAYNEQFF
cdr3_nt: TGTGCCTGGACCCAGGGAGGGGCCTACAATGAGCAGTTCTTC
j_call: TRBJ2-1
clone_size: NA
v_call: TRBV30
d_call: TRBD2

cdr3_aa: CASSPTRTGGRGYTF
cdr3_nt: TGTGCCAGCAGCCCGACCCGGACAGGGGGACGGGGCTACACCTTC
j_call: TRBJ1-2
clone_size: NA
v_call: TRBV14
d_call: TRBD1

cdr3_aa: CASSGGGGFLGGYTF
cdr3_nt: TGTGCCAGCAGCGGCGGTGGCGGGTTTCTTGGTGGCTACACCTTC
j_call: TRBJ1-2
clone_size: NA
v_call: TRBV6-6
d_call: NA

cdr3_aa: CASSATVISPGNTIYF
cdr3_nt: TGTGCCAGCAGCGCTACGGTCATTTCCCCTGGAAACACCATATATTTT
j_call: TRBJ1-3
clone_size: NA
v_call: TRBV13
d_call: NA

cdr3_aa: CASSLRGPQETQYF
cdr3_nt: TGTGCCAGCAGTCTCAGGGGGCCGCAAGAGACCCAGTACTTC
j_call: TRBJ2-5
clone_size: NA
v_call: TRBV27
d_call: TRBD1

cdr3_aa: CASSLSGRSDTQYF
cdr3_nt: TGCGCCAGCAGCTTGAGCGGGAGATCAGATACGCAGTATTTT
j_call: TRBJ2-3
clone_size: NA
v_call: TRBV5-1
d_call: TRBD2

cdr3_aa: CASTEDRDGELFF
cdr3_nt: TGCGCCAGCACGGAGGACAGGGACGGGGAGCTGTTTTTT
j_call: TRBJ2-2
clone_size: NA
v_call: TRBV10-2
d_call: TRBD1

cdr3_aa: CASSPPAATGFRETQYF
cdr3_nt: TGCGCCAGCAGTCCCCCCGCCGCGACAGGGTTTAGGGAGACCCAGTACTTC
j_call: TRBJ2-5
clone_size: NA
v_call: TRBV23-1
d_call: TRBD1

cdr3_aa: CSASQGQEPQHF
cdr3_nt: TGCAGTGCTAGTCAGGGTCAAGAGCCCCAGCATTTT
j_call: TRBJ1-5
clone_size: NA
v_call: TRBV20-1
d_call: NA

cdr3_aa: CASSLTTSGRVLGNEQFF
cdr3_nt: TGCGCCAGCAGCTTGACGACTAGCGGGAGGGTCCTCGGCAATGAGCAGTTCTTC
j_call: TRBJ2-1
clone_size: NA
v_call: TRBV5-1
d_call: TRBD2

cdr3_aa: CAINSGGQNYGYTF
cdr3_nt: TGTGCCATCAACTCAGGGGGACAAAACTATGGCTACACCTTC
j_call: TRBJ1-2
clone_size: NA
v_call: TRBV10-3
d_call: TRBD1

cdr3_aa: CASSPGQGINQPQHF
cdr3_nt: TGCGCCAGCAGCCCCGGACAGGGTATCAATCAGCCCCAGCATTTT
j_call: TRBJ1-5
clone_size: few
v_call: TRBV4-1
d_call: TRBD1

cdr3_aa: CASSSARDSYNEQFF
cdr3_nt: TGTGCCAGCAGCTCGGCCCGGGACTCCTACAATGAGCAGTTCTTC
j_call: TRBJ2-1
clone_size: NA
v_call: TRBV13
d_call: NA

cdr3_aa: CATSRTLRLNEKLFF
cdr3_nt: TGTGCCACCTCCAGAACGCTAAGACTTAATGAAAAACTGTTTTTT
j_call: TRBJ1-4
clone_size: NA
v_call: TRBV2
d_call: NA

cdr3_aa: CSVEPGGYGYTF
cdr3_nt: TGCAGCGTTGAACCAGGTGGCTATGGCTACACCTTC
j_call: TRBJ1-2
clone_size: many
v_call: TRBV29-1
d_call: NA

cdr3_aa: CASSVGTGVGYTF
cdr3_nt: TGCGCCAGCAGCGTCGGGACAGGGGTTGGCTACACCTTC
j_call: TRBJ1-2
clone_size: NA
v_call: TRBV5-1
d_call: TRBD1

cdr3_aa: CASRSGGGSGANVLTF
cdr3_nt: TGTGCCAGCAGATCAGGCGGAGGCTCGGGGGCCAACGTCCTGACTTTC
j_call: TRBJ2-6
clone_size: few
v_call: TRBV7-9
d_call: NA

cdr3_aa: CASSQALLAGADTQYF
cdr3_nt: TGTGCCAGCAGCCAAGCATTGTTAGCGGGAGCAGATACGCAGTATTTT
j_call: TRBJ2-3
clone_size: NA
v_call: TRBV3-1/TRBV3-2
d_call: TRBD2

cdr3_aa: CASSTRTSGGNTDTQYF
cdr3_nt: TGTGCCAGCAGCACCAGGACTAGCGGGGGGAACACAGATACGCAGTATTTT
j_call: TRBJ2-3
clone_size: NA
v_call: TRBV2
d_call: TRBD2

cdr3_aa: CAWSEDRYYGYTF
cdr3_nt: TGTGCCTGGAGTGAGGACAGGTACTATGGCTACACCTTC
j_call: TRBJ1-2
clone_size: NA
v_call: TRBV30
d_call: TRBD1

cdr3_aa: CASSLGHEAFF
cdr3_nt: TGTGCCAGCAGCCTAGGACATGAAGCTTTCTTT
j_call: TRBJ1-1
clone_size: NA
v_call: TRBV7-6
d_call: NA

cdr3_aa: CASRTSGSSYNEQFF
cdr3_nt: TGTGCCAGCAGGACTAGCGGGAGCTCCTACAATGAGCAGTTCTTC
j_call: TRBJ2-1
clone_size: once
v_call: TRBV27
d_call: TRBD2

cdr3_aa: CASSLVRGNTIYF
cdr3_nt: TGTGCCAGCAGCCTCGTCAGGGGAAACACCATATATTTT
j_call: TRBJ1-3
clone_size: NA
v_call: TRBV14
d_call: NA

cdr3_aa: CASSLLDRWAGELFF
cdr3_nt: TGTGCCAGCAGCTTACTGGACAGGTGGGCCGGGGAGCTGTTTTTT
j_call: TRBJ2-2
clone_size: few
v_call: TRBV11-2
d_call: TRBD1

cdr3_aa: CASRSGTSGPTFTDTQYF
cdr3_nt: TGTGCCAGCAGATCCGGGACTAGCGGTCCCACCTTCACAGATACGCAGTATTTT
j_call: TRBJ2-3
clone_size: once
v_call: TRBV5-4
d_call: TRBD2

cdr3_aa: CATSKNRGNYGYTF
cdr3_nt: TGTGCCACCAGCAAAAACAGGGGGAACTATGGCTACACCTTC
j_call: TRBJ1-2
clone_size: few
v_call: TRBV15
d_call: TRBD1

cdr3_aa: CASSFSGGGTDTQYF
cdr3_nt: TGTGCCAGCAGCTTCAGCGGGGGAGGGACAGATACGCAGTATTTT
j_call: TRBJ2-3
clone_size: NA
v_call: TRBV7-9
d_call: TRBD2

cdr3_aa: CASSEYRQGGYGYTF
cdr3_nt: TGTGCCAGCAGTGAATATCGGCAGGGGGGATATGGCTACACCTTC
j_call: TRBJ1-2
clone_size: NA
v_call: TRBV25-1
d_call: TRBD1

cdr3_aa: CASSIIGPGQGNHEQYF
cdr3_nt: TGTGCCAGCTCAATAATCGGACCAGGACAGGGGAACCACGAGCAGTACTTC
j_call: TRBJ2-7
clone_size: NA
v_call: TRBV18
d_call: TRBD1

cdr3_aa: CASGASSYEQYF
cdr3_nt: TGTGCCTCGGGTGCCAGCTCCTACGAGCAGTACTTC
j_call: TRBJ2-7
clone_size: NA
v_call: TRBV30
d_call: NA

cdr3_aa: CASSRSSYNEQFF
cdr3_nt: TGTGCCAGCAGTCGCAGCTCCTACAATGAGCAGTTCTTC
j_call: TRBJ2-1
clone_size: many
v_call: TRBV6-2/TRBV6-3
d_call: NA

cdr3_aa: CASTLNRGQSGPQHF
cdr3_nt: TGTGCCAGCACCCTGAACAGGGGTCAATCAGGGCCCCAGCATTTT
j_call: TRBJ1-5
clone_size: once
v_call: TRBV6-5
d_call: TRBD1

cdr3_aa: CASSQDRAQYF
cdr3_nt: TGTGCCAGCAGCCAAGATCGTGCCCAGTACTTC
j_call: TRBJ2-5
clone_size: NA
v_call: TRBV3-1/TRBV3-2
d_call: NA

cdr3_aa: CASSQADRDYTEAFF
cdr3_nt: TGCGCCAGCAGCCAAGCGGACAGGGATTACACTGAAGCTTTCTTT
j_call: TRBJ1-1
clone_size: NA
v_call: TRBV4-1
d_call: TRBD1

cdr3_aa: CASNRGSGANVLTF
cdr3_nt: TGTGCCAGTAATCGGGGCTCTGGGGCCAACGTCCTGACTTTC
j_call: TRBJ2-6
clone_size: NA
v_call: TRBV19
d_call: NA

cdr3_aa: CASSQGLAGGYNEQFF
cdr3_nt: TGTGCCAGCAGTCAGGGACTAGCGGGAGGGTACAATGAGCAGTTCTTC
j_call: TRBJ2-1
clone_size: NA
v_call: TRBV27
d_call: TRBD2

cdr3_aa: CASSSRRHGTGELFF
cdr3_nt: TGCGCCAGCAGCTCCCGGAGGCATGGCACCGGGGAGCTGTTTTTT
j_call: TRBJ2-2
clone_size: NA
v_call: TRBV5-1
d_call: NA

cdr3_aa: CASRRGRGTGGNTIYF
cdr3_nt: TGTGCCAGTAGAAGGGGTCGTGGGACAGGGGGAAACACCATATATTTT
j_call: TRBJ1-3
clone_size: NA
v_call: TRBV19
d_call: TRBD1

cdr3_aa: CASSQEVAGGLETQYF
cdr3_nt: TGTGCCAGCAGCCAAGAGGTAGCGGGGGGGCTCGAGACCCAGTACTTC
j_call: TRBJ2-5
clone_size: NA
v_call: TRBV7-3
d_call: TRBD2

cdr3_aa: CASSQAGVGGIEKLFF
cdr3_nt: TGTGCCAGCAGCCAAGCGGGGGTAGGGGGCATCGAAAAACTGTTTTTT
j_call: TRBJ1-4
clone_size: few
v_call: TRBV3-1/TRBV3-2
d_call: TRBD1

cdr3_aa: CATSWTELPFHSGNTIYF
cdr3_nt: TGTGCCACCAGCTGGACAGAATTACCATTTCACTCTGGAAACACCATATATTTT
j_call: TRBJ1-3
clone_size: NA
v_call: TRBV27
d_call: NA

cdr3_aa: CASSLGVGSNYGYTF
cdr3_nt: TGTGCCAGCAGCTTAGGAGTAGGGAGTAACTATGGCTACACCTTC
j_call: TRBJ1-2
clone_size: NA
v_call: TRBV7-9
d_call: NA

cdr3_aa: CASSYPEGNTEAFF
cdr3_nt: TGTGCCAGCAGTTATCCGGAGGGGAACACTGAAGCTTTCTTT
j_call: TRBJ1-1
clone_size: NA
v_call: TRBV6-6
d_call: NA

cdr3_aa: CASGYGLGTEAFF
cdr3_nt: TGTGCCAGCGGATACGGGTTGGGCACTGAAGCTTTCTTT
j_call: TRBJ1-1
clone_size: NA
v_call: TRBV7-9
d_call: NA

cdr3_aa: CASSRGQVGNTIYF
cdr3_nt: TGTGCCAGCAGCAGAGGACAGGTTGGAAACACCATATATTTT
j_call: TRBJ1-3
clone_size: NA
v_call: TRBV5-8
d_call: TRBD1

cdr3_aa: CASSTRDTKSYEQYF
cdr3_nt: TGTGCCAGCAGTACCCGGGACACAAAGTCCTACGAGCAGTACTTC
j_call: TRBJ2-7
clone_size: NA
v_call: TRBV6-2/TRBV6-3
d_call: NA

cdr3_aa: CASTWGQGLQETQYF
cdr3_nt: TGTGCCAGCACCTGGGGGCAGGGGCTCCAAGAGACCCAGTACTTC
j_call: TRBJ2-5
clone_size: NA
v_call: TRBV11-2
d_call: NA

cdr3_aa: CASSPTPRGGNYGYTF
cdr3_nt: TGTGCCAGCAGCCCTACCCCGAGGGGGGGGAACTATGGCTACACCTTC
j_call: TRBJ1-2
clone_size: NA
v_call: TRBV7-8
d_call: NA

cdr3_aa: CATSPGVRGANVLTF
cdr3_nt: TGTGCCACCAGCCCGGGGGTTCGAGGGGCCAACGTCCTGACTTTC
j_call: TRBJ2-6
clone_size: NA
v_call: TRBV24-1
d_call: NA

cdr3_aa: CASSLAGTSQETQYF
cdr3_nt: TGCGCCAGCAGCTTGGCCGGGACTAGCCAAGAGACCCAGTACTTC
j_call: TRBJ2-5
clone_size: NA
v_call: TRBV5-1
d_call: TRBD2

cdr3_aa: CASSYLAGGYTGELFF
cdr3_nt: TGTGCCAGCAGTTACCTAGCGGGGGGGTACACCGGGGAGCTGTTTTTT
j_call: TRBJ2-2
clone_size: NA
v_call: TRBV2
d_call: TRBD2

cdr3_aa: CASSHRLGGYNEQFF
cdr3_nt: TGTGCCAGCAGCCATAGGCTGGGGGGGTACAATGAGCAGTTCTTC
j_call: TRBJ2-1
clone_size: NA
v_call: TRBV3-1/TRBV3-2
d_call: TRBD2

cdr3_aa: CTSSQRDNEQFF
cdr3_nt: TGCACCAGCAGCCAACGTGACAATGAGCAGTTCTTC
j_call: TRBJ2-1
clone_size: NA
v_call: TRBV1
d_call: NA